Below are 31 T cell receptor beta chains sequenced from a single sample in a study of T cell changes during pregnancy in multiple sclerosis. Produced via immunoSEQ multiplex PCR; TCRdb's table is partial and in-frame only. Among tens of thousands of clones listed, approximately 91% were seen once. This material consisted of CD4+ T cells from peripheral blood mononuclear cells, taken in the first trimester of pregnancy. These receptors were collected from a female donor with multiple sclerosis, enrolled in a pregnancy study.

CDR3 residues: CASSFSWEGISEQYF. The CDR3 DNA follows: TGTGCCAGCAGTTTCAGCTGGGAGGGGATTTCCGAGCAGTACTTC. This rearrangement joins TRBV27 to TRBJ2-7, with 7 bases that match TRBD2. V lost 3 bases and J lost 6; bases outside the gene matches: 11. The CDR3 runs 15 residues. Germline V lookup: CDR1 MNHEY, CDR2 SMNVEV (reference sequence).

In this sample, this clone turned up once. V is TRBV7-2 and J is TRBJ1-6; no firm D call. The CDR3 totals 15 residues. Trimming shortened V by 5 bases and J by 9 bases, and 17 bases separated the two germline ends. CDR1 and CDR2 from the germline V gene are SGHTA and FQGNSA. For the CDR3, the DNA is TGTGCCAGCAGCCTGCGGGCCTCGGCGGGTTCACCCCTCCACTTT. It encodes CASSLRASAGSPLHF.

The V gene is TRBV11-2, the J gene TRBJ2-6, with 7 nucleotides matching TRBD1. CDR1 is SGHAT, CDR2 FQNNGV, per germline. This CDR3 comprises 15 residues. V was pared by 5 bases and J by 3 bases, with 4 bases of the junction left unmatched. As DNA, the CDR3 is TGTGCCAGCAGCCACAGGGGATATGGGGCCAACGTCCTGACTTTC. It is translated as CASSHRGYGANVLTF.

V and J are TRBV7-2 and TRBJ2-1; maybe TRBD2 (6 bases). The CDR3 runs to 14 residues. The germline V gene encodes CDR1 SGHTA and CDR2 FQGNSA. Trimming took 6 bases from V and 5 from J, leaving 14 bases between them. The CDR3 DNA reads as TGTGCCAGCAGGGGAGGCGCCGGAAACAATGAGCAGTTCTTC. This gives the protein CASRGGAGNNEQFF.

The chain links TRBV6-5 to TRBJ2-3, with a tentative D call TRBD2 (7 bases). V dropped 7 bases and J dropped 13 bases, with 18 bases sitting between them. This CDR3 contains 12 residues. The V gene's germline CDR1 is MNHEY and CDR2 SVGAGI. CDR3 in DNA: TGTGCCAGCACTCGCCCGGGGGGCCCGGAGTATTTT. It specifies CASTRPGGPEYF.

J is TRBJ1-1 and V is TRBV27; 8 nucleotides align to TRBD1. With 2 bases clipped from V and 0 bases from J, the junction kept 2 bases outside the gene matches. Germline assignment: CDR1 MNHEY and CDR2 SMNVEV (reference sequence). The CDR3 runs to 15 residues. The CDR3 coding sequence is TGTGCCAGCAGTTTAGGGGACAGGATGAACACTGAAGCTTTCTTT. Translated, it gives CASSLGDRMNTEAFF.

CDR3 sequence reads: CAWSKNSLEDEQYF. The CDR3 DNA reads as TGTGCCTGGAGTAAAAACAGCCTGGAGGACGAGCAGTACTTC. This chain links TRBV30 with TRBJ2-7; TRBD2 is a possible D gene (5 bases). With 2 bases removed from V and 5 bases from J, the gap between germline ends came to 16 bases. Germline V gene sequence: CDR1 GTSNPN, CDR2 SVGIG (reference sequence). The CDR3 consists of 14 residues.

The chain has TRBV6-7 and TRBJ1-2, with 7 positions matching TRBD1. TRBV6-7 is filed as an ORF, its function uncertain. The CDR3 loop spans 13 amino acids. J lost 6 bases, V lost 2 bases, and 3 bases had no gene match. As DNA, the CDR3 is TGTGCCAGCAGTTACCCGGGACAGCATGGCTACACCTTC. As protein: CASSYPGQHGYTF.

This CDR3 is CASRRTGGNGELFF. The CDR3 nucleotides read TGTGCCAGCAGACGAACAGGGGGCAACGGGGAGCTGTTTTTT. The chain recombines TRBV6-1 with TRBJ2-2; the match to TRBD1 covers 9 bases. The CDR3 loop spans 14 amino acids. V was clipped by 6 bases and J by 7 bases; unmatched bases: 6. Germline V gives CDR1 MNHNS, CDR2 SASEGT.

This clone has a single count. V is TRBV7-6 and J is TRBJ1-2; a weak D match, TRBD1 (6 bases). The germline V gene encodes CDR1 SGHVS and CDR2 FNYEAQ. V lost 4 bases and J 4 bases, leaving 13 bases between the germline ends. This CDR3 is 14 amino acids long. CDR3 sequence (DNA): TGTGCCAGCAGCTCCCGCCAAGGGGGCTATGGCTACACCTTC. It codes for CASSSRQGGYGYTF. Supplemented by reference TRBV7-6 and TRBJ1-2, the full variable domain reads GAGVSQSPRYKVTKRGQDVALRCDPISGHVSLYWYRQALGQGPEFLTYFNYEAQQDKSGLPNDRFSAERPEGSISTLTIQRTEQRDSAMYRCASSSRQGGYGYTFGSGTRLTVV.

The V call is TRBV7-3, the J call TRBJ2-1, with TRBD1 identical over 8 bases. Germline CDR1 and CDR2: SGHTA and FQGTGA. Unmatched junction bases numbered 6, after V lost 4 bases and J lost 4 bases. This CDR3 contains 15 residues. The CDR3 reads CASSSDRGSYNEQFF. CDR3 DNA: TGTGCCAGCAGCTCCGACAGGGGTTCATACAATGAGCAGTTCTTC.

The chain uses TRBV11-3 and TRBJ1-1; D remains ambiguous. The CDR3 covers 12 residues. CDR1 is SGHNT, CDR2 YENEEA, per germline. V was trimmed by 5 bases and J by 8 bases, leaving 12 bases between them. The CDR3 protein is CASSARVGEAFF. The CDR3 DNA follows: TGTGCCAGCAGCGCCCGGGTCGGGGAAGCTTTCTTT.

The J gene is TRBJ1-1, the V gene TRBV9; D unresolved. Germline V gene sequence: CDR1 SGDLS, CDR2 YYNGEE. The CDR3 contains 15 residues. V was cut by 4 bases and J by 5 bases, with 18 bases left in between. Here the CDR3 DNA reads TGTGCCAGCAGCCAACTTGGACTGGCGGAGACTGAAGCTTTCTTT. Translated, it gives CASSQLGLAETEAFF.

In nucleotides, the CDR3 is TGCGCCAGCAGCCCGGACAGGGCCTACGAGCAGTACTTC. Amino acid sequence: CASSPDRAYEQYF. The rearrangement joins TRBV5-1 to TRBJ2-7, with TRBD1 identical over 8 bases. Trimming cost V 4 bases and J 2 bases; bases outside gene matches: 2. The CDR3 loop spans 13 amino acids. The germline V gene encodes CDR1 SGHRS and CDR2 YFSETQ. Using reference TRBV5-1 and TRBJ2-7 for the parts outside the CDR3, the full variable domain is KAGVTQTPRYLIKTRGQQVTLSCSPISGHRSVSWYQQTPGQGLQFLFEYFSETQRNKGNFPGRFSGRQFSNSRSEMNVSTLELGDSALYLCASSPDRAYEQYFGPGTRLTVT.

This chain joins TRBV2 and TRBJ1-1; TRBD1 matches 7 bases. Germline V gene lookup returns CDR1 SNHLY and CDR2 FYNNEI. This CDR3 has 12 amino acids. V lost 7 bases to trimming and J lost 11 bases; unmatched junction nucleotides: 10. As DNA, the CDR3 is TGTGCCAGCACCTACTACGACAGGGTGGCTTTCTTT. Translated, it gives CASTYYDRVAFF. The full variable domain, in which reference TRBV2 and TRBJ1-1 provide the parts outside the CDR3, is EPEVTQTPSHQVTQMGQEVILRCVPISNHLYFYWYRQILGQKVEFLVSFYNNEISEKSEIFDDQFSVERPDGSNFTLKIRSTKLEDSAMYFCASTYYDRVAFFGQGTRLTVV.

This clone was recorded only once. This chain connects TRBV7-2 to TRBJ1-6; D gene uncertain. This CDR3 has 15 amino acids. Germline V gene lookup returns CDR1 SGHTA and CDR2 FQGNSA. Trimming took 1 base from V and 4 from J, leaving 8 bases between them. CDR3 coding DNA: TGTGCCAGCAGCTTAGGAGGGAGGTATAATTCACCCCTCCACTTT. It encodes CASSLGGRYNSPLHF.

This clone was seen only once. The V call is TRBV4-3, the J call TRBJ2-7, with 7 positions matching TRBD1. The germline gives CDR1 LGHNA, CDR2 YSLEER. The CDR3 is 13 residues long. V lost 5 bases, J lost 5 bases, and 6 bases stayed unmatched. The CDR3 loop is CASSWNRGHEQYF. The CDR3 DNA sequence: TGCGCCAGCAGCTGGAACAGGGGACACGAGCAGTACTTC.

The chain uses TRBV4-2 and TRBJ1-5; 8 nucleotides match TRBD1. The CDR3 covers 12 residues. Germline CDR1 LGHNA, CDR2 YNFKEQ. The J segment lost 7 bases and the V segment lost 7 bases, leaving 3 bases of the junction unmatched. The CDR3 nucleotides read TGTGCCAGCAATCACAGGGGGCAGCCCCAGCATTTT. This sequence encodes CASNHRGQPQHF.

The J gene is TRBJ2-5, the V gene TRBV29-1; 13 nucleotides align to TRBD2. The germline gives CDR1 SQVTM, CDR2 ANQGSEA. CDR3 size: 15 residues. V trimming: 6 bases; J trimming: 5 bases; junction bases outside the gene matches: 9. In DNA form, the CDR3 reads TGCAGCGTAGAGACTAGCGGGGGGCCGAGGGAGACCCAGTACTTC. Its protein is CSVETSGGPRETQYF.

The J gene is TRBJ2-5, the V gene TRBV18, with 10 bases identical to TRBD2. CDR1 KGHSH and CDR2 LQKENI come from the germline V gene. Germline trimming cut 2 bases from V and 4 bases from J; bases unmatched to any gene: 4. The CDR3 length is 15 residues. The DNA of the CDR3 is TGTGCCAGCTCACCAGAGGGACTAGCGATAGAGACCCAGTACTTC. This translates into CASSPEGLAIETQYF.

This chain connects TRBV19 to TRBJ2-4; 9 bases fit TRBD2. CDR3 length: 18 residues. V dropped 2 bases and J dropped 0; count of bases not matched to a gene: 8. Germline V lookup: CDR1 LNHDA, CDR2 SQIVND (reference sequence). The CDR3 DNA follows: TGTGCCAGTAGTATAAGTAGCGGGGGACCATTAGCCAAAAACATTCAGTACTTC. Translation: CASSISSGGPLAKNIQYF.

The chain uses TRBV9 and TRBJ2-1, with D maybe TRBD1 (6 bases). This CDR3 has 15 amino acids. Germline-derived CDR1 and CDR2 are SGDLS and YYNGEE. Trimming stripped 3 bases from V and 5 bases from J, with 15 bases between. CDR3 region: CASSGQALENNEQFF. For the CDR3, the DNA is TGTGCCAGCAGCGGACAGGCCTTGGAAAACAATGAGCAGTTCTTC. The full variable domain, in which reference TRBV9 and TRBJ2-1 provide the parts outside the CDR3, is DSGVTQTPKHLITATGQRVTLRCSPRSGDLSVYWYQQSLDQGLQFLIQYYNGEERAKGNILERFSAQQFPDLHSELNLSSLELGDSALYFCASSGQALENNEQFFGPGTRLTVL.

Written as DNA, the CDR3 is TGTGCCAGCAGCAGGACAGGGCCGAACACTGAAGCTTTCTTT. Translation: CASSRTGPNTEAFF. This chain joins TRBV2 and TRBJ1-1, with 8 bases identical to TRBD1. V gave up 6 bases and J gave up 1 base; unmatched junction bases: 4. The CDR3 runs 14 residues. The V gene's germline CDR1 is SNHLY and CDR2 FYNNEI.

This clone appeared once. The genes are TRBV30 and TRBJ2-7; maybe TRBD2 (5 bases). Trimming left V 4 bases short and J 3 bases short, with 10 bases between. The CDR3 sequence is 12 residues long. CDR1 and CDR2 from the germline V gene are GTSNPN and SVGIG (reference sequence). The CDR3 loop reads CAWNPGNYEQYF. The CDR3 region has the DNA TGTGCCTGGAACCCGGGGAACTACGAGCAGTACTTC. Filled out from reference TRBV30 and TRBJ2-7, the complete variable domain reads SQTIHQWPATLVQPVGSPLSLECTVEGTSNPNLYWYRQAAGRGLQLLFYSVGIGQISSEVPQNLSASRPQDRQFILSSKKLLLSDSGFYLCAWNPGNYEQYFGPGTRLTVT.

The J gene is TRBJ2-7, the V gene TRBV27; TRBD2 is a possible D gene (6 bases). This CDR3 comprises 15 residues. Trimming shortened V by 0 bases and J by 6 bases, and 15 bases separated the two germline ends. The V gene's germline CDR1 is MNHEY and CDR2 SMNVEV (reference sequence). In DNA form, the CDR3 reads TGTGCCAGCAGTTTATCGGGGACTGCCTGGCGCGAGCAGTACTTC. Encoded protein: CASSLSGTAWREQYF.

The V call is TRBV6-4, the J call TRBJ1-6; no firm D call. The V gene lost 6 bases and the J gene lost 13 bases, with 10 bases spanning the gap. The CDR3 runs 11 residues. Per germline, CDR1 MRHNA and CDR2 SNTAGT. CDR3 loop: CASSRGWPLHF. In DNA, the CDR3 is TGTGCCAGCAGCCGCGGGTGGCCCCTCCACTTT.

This chain joins TRBV6-5 and TRBJ1-6; 7 nucleotides align to TRBD1. Unmatched junction bases numbered 9, after V lost 6 bases and J lost 7 bases. Germline V gene data show CDR1 as MNHEY and CDR2 as SVGAGI. The CDR3 sequence is 15 residues long. DNA for the CDR3: TGTGCCAGCAGAACCAGACAGGGATCCAATTCACCCCTCCACTTT. This gives the protein CASRTRQGSNSPLHF.

This chain uses TRBV4-1 with TRBJ2-5, with 7 positions matching TRBD1. Per the germline V gene, CDR1 is MGHRA and CDR2 is YSYEKL. The CDR3 loop spans 15 amino acids. J lost 4 bases, V lost 1 base, and 6 bases had no gene match. The CDR3 sequence is CASSQVLGQRETQYF. In DNA form, the CDR3 reads TGCGCCAGCAGCCAAGTTCTGGGACAGAGAGAGACCCAGTACTTC.

This chain connects TRBV7-2 to TRBJ2-3; D is unclear. This CDR3 region has 13 residues. The germline CDR1 and CDR2 sequences are SGHTA and FQGNSA. Trimming left V 1 base short and J 2 bases short, with 4 bases between. DNA of the CDR3: TGTGCCAGCAGCTTAGTCCTCACAGATACGCAGTATTTT. Its translation is CASSLVLTDTQYF.

The chain links TRBV5-1 to TRBJ2-5; TRBD2 matches at 15 bases. V was clipped by 2 bases and J by 5 bases; unmatched bases: 4. Germline-derived CDR1 and CDR2 are SGHRS and YFSETQ. The CDR3 loop spans 16 amino acids. The chain's CDR3 is CASSLRTSGGAETQYF. The CDR3 coding sequence is TGCGCCAGCAGCTTACGGACTAGCGGGGGGGCCGAGACCCAGTACTTC.

The V and J genes are TRBV7-2 and TRBJ1-5, with 8 positions matching TRBD1. The CDR3 is 15 amino acids. J lost 1 base, V lost 2 bases, and 1 base had no gene match. Germline assignment: CDR1 SGHTA and CDR2 FQGNSA. Here the CDR3 reads CASSLRQGSNQPQHF. The CDR3 region has the DNA TGTGCCAGCAGCTTACGACAGGGGAGCAATCAGCCCCAGCATTTT.